Many counts were recorded for the clone carrying this T cell receptor beta chain. Documented time point: pre-sensitization, week 0. The sample's treatment: therapeutic diphenylcyclopropenone sensitization with weekly scalp DPC. This sample is part of a study of human T cells and chemical hapten exposure. A single record per CDR3 protein comes from TCRdb applying MiXCR to the RACE reads. The sample contains 300,000 to 450,000 distinct CDR3 sequences, about 5.4% of which appear only once. Germline loops: CDR1 LGHDT, CDR2 YNNKEL (reference sequence). This CDR3 region has 17 residues. Trimming cost V 2 bases and J 5 bases; bases outside gene matches: 12.

The sequence was collected from a woman younger than 30 with alopecia areata. Some clones in this sample may be carry-over from other donors' samples. The rearrangement uses TRBV3-1 and TRBJ2-1; 7 bases map to TRBD2. The sequencing here drew on whole blood, taken in connection with sensitization to the hapten diphenylcyclopropenone (DPC). The DNA of the CDR3 is TGTGCCAGCAGCCAAACTCCTAGCGGATTAGGGGACAATGAGCAGTTCTTC. This translates into CASSQTPSGLGDNEQFF.